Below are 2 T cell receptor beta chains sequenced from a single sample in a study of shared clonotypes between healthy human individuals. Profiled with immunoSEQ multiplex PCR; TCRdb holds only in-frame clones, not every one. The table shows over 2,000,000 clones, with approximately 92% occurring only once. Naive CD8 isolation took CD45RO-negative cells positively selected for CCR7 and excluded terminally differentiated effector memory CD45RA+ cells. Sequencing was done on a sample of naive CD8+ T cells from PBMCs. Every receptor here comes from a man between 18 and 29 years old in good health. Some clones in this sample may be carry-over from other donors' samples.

The DNA of the CDR3 is TGTGCCAGCAGTGATAGAAGGGAAGAGGGGAACACTGAAGCTTTCTTT. Its translation: CASSDRREEGNTEAFF. V usage is TRBV2 and J usage is TRBJ1-1; D is ambiguous. V was cut by 3 bases and J by 1 base, with 15 bases left in between. CDR1 is SNHLY, CDR2 FYNNEI, per germline. The CDR3 is made up of 16 amino acids.

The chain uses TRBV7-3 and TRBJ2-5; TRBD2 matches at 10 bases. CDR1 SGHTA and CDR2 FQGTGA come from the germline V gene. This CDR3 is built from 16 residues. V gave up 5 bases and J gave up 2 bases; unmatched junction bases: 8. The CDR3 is CASSPRERGGQETQYF. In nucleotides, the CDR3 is TGTGCCAGCAGCCCGCGTGAGCGGGGGGGGCAAGAGACCCAGTACTTC.